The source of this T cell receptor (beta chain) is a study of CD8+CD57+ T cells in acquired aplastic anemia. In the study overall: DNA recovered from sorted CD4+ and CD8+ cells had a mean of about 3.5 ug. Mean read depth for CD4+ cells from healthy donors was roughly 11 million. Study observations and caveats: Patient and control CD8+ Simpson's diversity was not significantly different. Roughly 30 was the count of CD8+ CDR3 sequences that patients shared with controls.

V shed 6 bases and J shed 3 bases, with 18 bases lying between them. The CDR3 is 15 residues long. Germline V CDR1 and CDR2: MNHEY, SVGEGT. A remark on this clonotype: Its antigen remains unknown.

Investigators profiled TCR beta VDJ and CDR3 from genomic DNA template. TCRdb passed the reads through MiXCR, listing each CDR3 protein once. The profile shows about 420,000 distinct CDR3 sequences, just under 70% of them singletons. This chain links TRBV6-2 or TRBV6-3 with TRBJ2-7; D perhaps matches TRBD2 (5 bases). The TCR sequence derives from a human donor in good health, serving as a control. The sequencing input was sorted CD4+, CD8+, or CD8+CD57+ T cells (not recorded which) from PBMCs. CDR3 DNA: TGTGCCAGCAGGGAGCGGCAGGACGGAGTCTACGAGCAGTACTTC. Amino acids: CASRERQDGVYEQYF.